Presented here are 25 T cell receptor beta chains from one specimen sequenced in a study of cytomegalovirus exposure and HLA in healthy donors. The assay was immunoSEQ multiplex PCR, and TCRdb's table has in-frame clones only and misses some. The table has approximately 120,000 clones, nearly 90% seen once. Sequencing was carried out using PBMCs. The receptors originated from a woman younger than 30 in good health and CMV-seronegative.

This clone has a handful of counts. The chain combines TRBV29-1 with TRBJ2-1; 10 nucleotides align to TRBD2. There are 15 residues in the CDR3. V dropped 5 bases and J dropped 9; count of bases not matched to a gene: 13. Germline V gives CDR1 SQVTM, CDR2 ANQGSEA. The CDR3 loop is CSVLPSSGSAVEQFF. The DNA for the CDR3 is TGCAGCGTTCTGCCTTCTAGCGGGAGTGCTGTTGAGCAGTTCTTC.

In this sample, this clone turned up once. The chain is built from TRBV11-3 and TRBJ2-1; 9 bases agree with TRBD2. After removal of 1 base from V and 11 bases from J, the junction contained 9 bases not matched to a gene. CDR3 size: 15 residues. CDR1 is SGHNT, CDR2 YENEEA, per germline. This CDR3 is CASSLGRLAEVQQFF. For the CDR3, the DNA is TGTGCCAGCAGCTTAGGCCGACTAGCGGAGGTACAGCAGTTCTTC.

This chain links TRBV21-1 with TRBJ2-5; TRBD2 is the table's D call and was not checked against the DNA. TRBV21-1 is tagged as a pseudogene. The CDR3 has 14 residues. In nucleotides, the CDR3 is TGTGCCACTTTGGTGCGGGAGTCAGAGGAGACCCAGTACTTC. Residues: CATLVRESEETQYF.

The CDR3 sequence: CASSQDRGEETQYF. In DNA form, the CDR3 reads TGTGCCAGCAGCCAGGACAGGGGCGAAGAGACCCAGTACTTC. The chain links TRBV7-2 to TRBJ2-5, with 9 bases lining up with TRBD1. V lost 5 bases to trimming and J lost 3 bases; unmatched junction nucleotides: 4. The CDR3 is 14 residues long. Germline-derived CDR1 and CDR2 are SGHTA and FQGNSA.

The chain links TRBV28 to TRBJ1-6; D not certain. V dropped 8 bases and J dropped 9 bases, with 23 bases sitting between them. Per the germline V gene, CDR1 is MDHEN and CDR2 is SYDVKM. This CDR3 comprises 16 residues. CDR3 sequence: CASQSPAVGTISPLHF. The DNA of the CDR3 is TGTGCCAGCCAATCCCCGGCCGTCGGCACTATTTCACCCCTCCACTTT.

The chain uses TRBV5-5 and TRBJ1-5; no firm D call. This CDR3 comprises 14 residues. Germline V gene lookup returns CDR1 SGHKS and CDR2 YYEKEE (reference sequence). V was trimmed by 3 bases and J by 3 bases, leaving 10 bases between them. CDR3 region: CASSSRPANQPQHF. DNA for the CDR3: TGTGCCAGCAGCTCTAGACCGGCCAATCAGCCCCAGCATTTT.

The gene calls are TRBV29-1 and TRBJ1-1, with D possibly matching TRBD1 (5 bases). Germline V lookup: CDR1 SQVTM, CDR2 ANQGSEA. The CDR3 contains 18 residues. V gave up 4 bases and J gave up 3 bases, with 27 bases separating them. CDR3 DNA sequence: TGCAGCGTTGTGGAGTTAATCTGGCAGGGTGGAGACTACACTGAAGCTTTCTTT. Translation gives CSVVELIWQGGDYTEAFF.

The chain employs TRBV6-1 and TRBJ2-1; 10 nucleotides match TRBD2. With 3 bases clipped from V and 9 bases from J, the junction kept 8 bases outside the gene matches. The CDR3 has 15 amino acids. Germline V gene data show CDR1 as MNHNS and CDR2 as SASEGT. The CDR3 is CASSDSAGGLSEQFF. The CDR3 coding sequence is TGTGCCAGCAGTGATTCAGCGGGGGGGCTTAGTGAGCAGTTCTTC.

This chain uses TRBV7-9 with TRBJ2-1, with D possibly matching TRBD1 (6 bases). The CDR3 has 15 residues. Germline assignment: CDR1 SEHNR and CDR2 FQNEAQ (reference sequence). V lost 3 bases, J lost 4 bases, and 13 bases lay in between. CDR3 residues: CASSFTTGIYNEQFF. In nucleotides, the CDR3 is TGTGCCAGCAGCTTTACAACAGGGATATACAATGAGCAGTTCTTC.

The V gene is TRBV2, the J gene TRBJ1-2, with a possible D match to TRBD1 (5 bases). The V gene's germline CDR1 is SNHLY and CDR2 FYNNEI. This CDR3 has 12 residues. Trimming took 3 bases from V and 6 from J, leaving 8 bases between them. The CDR3 nucleotides are TGTGCCAGCAGTGATCAGGGTAATGGCTACACCTTC. This gives the protein CASSDQGNGYTF.

This chain links TRBV5-1 with TRBJ1-1, with D perhaps TRBD1 (5 bases). This CDR3 is 18 amino acids long. Germline loops: CDR1 SGHRS, CDR2 YFSETQ. V gave up 0 bases and J gave up 4 bases, with 22 bases separating them. The CDR3 nucleotides are TGCGCCAGCAGCTTGGGGTGGGGCTCCTTAAAAAAAAGCACTGAAGCTTTCTTT. Residues: CASSLGWGSLKKSTEAFF. Supplemented by reference TRBV5-1 and TRBJ1-1, the full variable domain reads KAGVTQTPRYLIKTRGQQVTLSCSPISGHRSVSWYQQTPGQGLQFLFEYFSETQRNKGNFPGRFSGRQFSNSRSEMNVSTLELGDSALYLCASSLGWGSLKKSTEAFFGQGTRLTVV.

The chain combines TRBV28 with TRBJ2-7, with 9 bases lining up with TRBD1. Per germline, CDR1 MDHEN and CDR2 SYDVKM. The CDR3 has 13 residues. The V gene end was trimmed by 5 bases and the J gene end by 6 bases; junction bases not matched to a gene: 5. The CDR3 coding sequence is TGTGCCAGCAGTCGGACAGGGGCCGGCGAGCAGTACGTC. Amino acids: CASSRTGAGEQYV.

V and J are TRBV5-4 and TRBJ1-6; D is perhaps TRBD1 (5 bases). CDR1 is SGHNT and CDR2 is YYREEE in the germline V gene (reference sequence). The CDR3 sequence is 12 residues long. Between the trimmed V and J ends, which lost 4 bases and 12 bases, there was a span of 11 bases. The CDR3 DNA follows: TGTGCCAGCAGCCCTGGGGGGGGACCCCTCCACTTT. It is translated as CASSPGGGPLHF.

The V gene is TRBV19, the J gene TRBJ1-5; 7 nucleotides agree with TRBD1. Germline CDR1 LNHDA, CDR2 SQIVND (reference sequence). The CDR3 is 15 amino acids. Losses at the gene ends were 6 bases for V and 0 bases for J; bases not matched to a gene: 5. In nucleotides, the CDR3 is TGTGCCAGTAGAACGACAGGGATTAGCAATCAGCCCCAGCATTTT. Protein sequence: CASRTTGISNQPQHF.

The chain uses TRBV7-2 and TRBJ2-2, with TRBD1 as a possible D gene (6 bases). V lost 1 base and J lost 7, with 13 bases in between. The CDR3 consists of 15 residues. Germline loops: CDR1 SGHTA, CDR2 FQGNSA. CDR3 bases: TGTGCCAGCAGCTTAGATTTGGGGGCAGGCGGGGAGCTGTTTTTT. This gives the protein CASSLDLGAGGELFF.

CDR3 loop: CASSYSSGQGEHF. For the CDR3, the DNA is TGTGCCAGCAGTTACTCCTCGGGACAGGGAGAACATTTT. The chain is built from TRBV6-5 and TRBJ1-5; 9 bases fit TRBD1. This CDR3 is 13 amino acids long. The germline V gene encodes CDR1 MNHEY and CDR2 SVGAGI. The V gene end was trimmed by 0 bases and the J gene end by 16 bases; junction bases not matched to a gene: 7.

This chain links TRBV28 with TRBJ2-7, with 7 bases lining up with TRBD2. The CDR3 consists of 15 residues. CDR1 and CDR2 (germline): MDHEN, SYDVKM. Unmatched junction bases numbered 11, after V lost 5 bases and J lost 4 bases. In DNA, the CDR3 is TGTGCCAGCAGTCAACGGACGAGGGAGGGTTACGAGCAGTACTTC. Translated: CASSQRTREGYEQYF. The full variable domain, completed using reference TRBV28 and TRBJ2-7, is DVKVTQSSRYLVKRTGEKVFLECVQDMDHENMFWYRQDPGLGLRLIYFSYDVKMKEKGDIPEGYSVSREKKERFSLILESASTNQTSMYLCASSQRTREGYEQYFGPGTRLTVT.

The V call is TRBV5-1, the J call TRBJ2-2; no reliable D call. Trimming took off 5 bases at V and 3 bases at J, with 11 bases between the two ends. The CDR3 runs 14 residues. Per the germline V gene, CDR1 is SGHRS and CDR2 is YFSETQ. CDR3 DNA sequence: TGCGCCAGCAGTTTAGGAGATCACACCGGGGAGCTGTTTTTT. Amino acid sequence: CASSLGDHTGELFF. Full variable domain (outside the CDR3, taken from reference TRBV5-1 and TRBJ2-2): KAGVTQTPRYLIKTRGQQVTLSCSPISGHRSVSWYQQTPGQGLQFLFEYFSETQRNKGNFPGRFSGRQFSNSRSEMNVSTLELGDSALYLCASSLGDHTGELFFGEGSRLTVL.

This chain connects TRBV19 to TRBJ2-3; D remains ambiguous. The V gene lost 5 bases and the J gene lost 6 bases, with 9 bases spanning the gap. Per the germline V gene, CDR1 is LNHDA and CDR2 is SQIVND (reference sequence). This CDR3 region has 12 residues. CDR3 bases: TGTGCCAGTAGTTCCTCTGGCGATACGCAGTATTTT. Protein sequence: CASSSSGDTQYF.

The CDR3 nucleotides are TGCGCCAGCAGCCAAGAAGCGGGCTACGAGCAGTACTTC. Encoded protein: CASSQEAGYEQYF. The chain uses TRBV4-3 and TRBJ2-7, with D possibly TRBD2 on 6 matching bases. The CDR3 is 13 amino acids. Trimming removed 0 bases at V and 3 bases at J, with 6 bases between. Germline V gives CDR1 LGHNA, CDR2 YSLEER.

This chain connects TRBV21-1 to TRBJ1-1; the tabulated D call, TRBD1, remains unverified against the DNA. TRBV21-1 constitutes a pseudogene. This CDR3 region has 13 residues. In nucleotides, the CDR3 is TGTGCCAGCATCTACAGGGGAGGCGCTGAAGCTTTCTTT. The encoded protein is CASIYRGGAEAFF.

This clone was seen more than once but under ten times. Distinct nucleotide sequences in the sample also encode this CDR3. This CDR3 is CASSLTGNTEAFF. The CDR3 DNA reads as TGCGCCAGCAGCTTGACGGGTAACACTGAAGCTTTCTTT. V and J are TRBV5-1 and TRBJ1-1; D gene ambiguous. Germline CDR1 reads SGHRS; CDR2 reads YFSETQ. CDR3 size: 13 residues. Deletions cut 1 base from V and 2 bases from J, with 6 bases between.

The chain uses TRBV9 and TRBJ1-1; D gene ambiguous. Trimming stripped 3 bases from V and 7 bases from J, with 25 bases between. In germline, CDR1 is SGDLS, CDR2 YYNGEE. The CDR3 length is 17 residues. CDR3 sequence reads: CASSDSPTTPIGNEAFF. CDR3 sequence (DNA): TGTGCCAGCAGCGATTCACCTACGACACCCATCGGAAATGAAGCTTTCTTT.

The chain has TRBV6-5 and TRBJ2-1; perhaps TRBD2 as D (7 bases). Germline CDR1 is MNHEY and CDR2 is SVGAGI. The CDR3 extends over 16 amino acids. The V and J ends lost 0 bases and 9 bases respectively, with 18 bases between them. CDR3 DNA sequence: TGTGCCAGCAGTTACTCGAATCAAGCGGCGGGGGCTGAGCAGTTCTTC. Protein product: CASSYSNQAAGAEQFF.

This clone occurred a few times. V gene TRBV18 combines with J gene TRBJ2-1; the match to TRBD1 covers 8 bases. From germline, CDR1 is KGHSH and CDR2 LQKENI. The V segment lost 4 bases and the J segment 0 bases; nucleotides outside the gene matches: 5. The CDR3 extends over 16 amino acids. DNA for the CDR3: TGTGCCAGCTCACTTAGTACAGGGGGCTCCTACAATGAGCAGTTCTTC. Translation: CASSLSTGGSYNEQFF.